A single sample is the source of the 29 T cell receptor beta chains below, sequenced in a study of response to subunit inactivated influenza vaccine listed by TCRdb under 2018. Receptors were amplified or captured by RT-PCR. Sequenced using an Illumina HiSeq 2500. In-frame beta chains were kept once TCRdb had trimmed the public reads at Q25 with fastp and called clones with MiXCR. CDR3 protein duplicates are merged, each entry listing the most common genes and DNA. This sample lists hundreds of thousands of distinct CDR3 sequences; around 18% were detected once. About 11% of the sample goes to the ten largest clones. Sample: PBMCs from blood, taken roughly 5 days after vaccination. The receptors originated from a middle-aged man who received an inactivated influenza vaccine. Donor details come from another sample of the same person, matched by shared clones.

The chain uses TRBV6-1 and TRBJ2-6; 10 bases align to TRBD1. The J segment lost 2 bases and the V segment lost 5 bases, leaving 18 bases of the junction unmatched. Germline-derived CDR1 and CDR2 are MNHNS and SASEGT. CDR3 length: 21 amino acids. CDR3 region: CASSTSPGQGINKPGANVLTF. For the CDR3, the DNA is TGTGCCAGCAGTACCTCTCCGGGACAGGGGATTAATAAGCCTGGGGCCAACGTCCTGACTTTC.

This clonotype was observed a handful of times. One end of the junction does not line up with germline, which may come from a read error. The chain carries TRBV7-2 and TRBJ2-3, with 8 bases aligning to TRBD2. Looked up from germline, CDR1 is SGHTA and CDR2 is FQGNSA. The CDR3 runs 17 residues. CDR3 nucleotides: TGTGCCAGCAGCCTAGCGGGCTCGGGGCCAAGGACAGATACGCAGTATTTT. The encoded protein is CASSLAGSGPRTDTQYF.

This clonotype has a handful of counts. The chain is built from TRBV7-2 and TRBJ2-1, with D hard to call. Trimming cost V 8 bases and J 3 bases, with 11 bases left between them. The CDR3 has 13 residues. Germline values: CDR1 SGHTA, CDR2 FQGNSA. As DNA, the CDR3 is TGTGCCAGCTCCCCGGAAGACTACAATGAGCAGTTCTTC. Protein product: CASSPEDYNEQFF.

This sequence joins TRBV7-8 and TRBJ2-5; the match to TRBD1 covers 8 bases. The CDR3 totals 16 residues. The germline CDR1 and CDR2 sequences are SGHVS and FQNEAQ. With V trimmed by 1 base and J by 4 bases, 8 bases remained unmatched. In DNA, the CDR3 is TGTGCCAGCAGCTTAGAGAGGACAGGGCTGGGAGAGACCCAGTACTTC. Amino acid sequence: CASSLERTGLGETQYF.

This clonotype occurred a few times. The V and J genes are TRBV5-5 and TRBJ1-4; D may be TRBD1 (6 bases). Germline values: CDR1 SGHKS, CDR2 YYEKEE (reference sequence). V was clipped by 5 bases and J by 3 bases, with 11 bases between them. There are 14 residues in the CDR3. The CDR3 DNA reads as TGTGCCAGCAGTAGCACAGGGCCTAATGAAAAACTGTTTTTT. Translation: CASSSTGPNEKLFF.

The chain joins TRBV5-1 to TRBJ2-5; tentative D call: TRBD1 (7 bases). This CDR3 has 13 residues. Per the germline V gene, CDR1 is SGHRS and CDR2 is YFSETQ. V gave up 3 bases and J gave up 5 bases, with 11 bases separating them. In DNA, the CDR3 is TGCGCCAGCAGCTGGGACAGCGGGGAGACCCAGTACTTC. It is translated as CASSWDSGETQYF.

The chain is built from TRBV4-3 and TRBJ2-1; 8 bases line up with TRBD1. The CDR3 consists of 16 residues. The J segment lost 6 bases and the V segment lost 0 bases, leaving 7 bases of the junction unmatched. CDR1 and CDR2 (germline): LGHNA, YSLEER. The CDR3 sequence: CASSQEDREGINEQFF. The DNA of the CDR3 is TGCGCCAGCAGCCAAGAGGACAGGGAAGGGATCAATGAGCAGTTCTTC.

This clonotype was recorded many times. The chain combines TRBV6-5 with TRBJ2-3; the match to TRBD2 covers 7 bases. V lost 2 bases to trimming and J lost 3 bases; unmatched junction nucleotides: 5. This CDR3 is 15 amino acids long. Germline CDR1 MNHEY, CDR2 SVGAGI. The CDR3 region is CASSYAGLRTDTQYF. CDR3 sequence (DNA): TGTGCCAGCAGTTACGCGGGACTAAGAACAGATACGCAGTATTTT.

This chain's CDR3 is CSANRKNTEAFF. Written as DNA, the CDR3 is TGCAGTGCTAACCGTAAGAACACTGAAGCTTTCTTT. The chain links TRBV20-1 to TRBJ1-1; D remains ambiguous. Germline assignment: CDR1 DFQATT and CDR2 SNEGSKA (reference sequence). Trimming took off 4 bases at V and 1 base at J, with 7 bases between the two ends. The CDR3 consists of 12 residues.

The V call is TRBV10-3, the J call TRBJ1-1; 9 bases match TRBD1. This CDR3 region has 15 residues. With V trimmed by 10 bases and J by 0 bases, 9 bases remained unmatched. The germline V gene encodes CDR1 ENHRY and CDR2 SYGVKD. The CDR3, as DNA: TGTGCCACCCAGAGGACAGGGGACGTGAACACTGAAGCTTTCTTT. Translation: CATQRTGDVNTEAFF.

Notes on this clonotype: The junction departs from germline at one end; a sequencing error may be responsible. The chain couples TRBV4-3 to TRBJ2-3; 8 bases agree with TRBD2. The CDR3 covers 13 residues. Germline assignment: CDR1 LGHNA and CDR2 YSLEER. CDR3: CASSPGLERGHLF. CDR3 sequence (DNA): TGCGCCAGCAGCCCCGGACTTGAGCGGGGGCATTTATTT.

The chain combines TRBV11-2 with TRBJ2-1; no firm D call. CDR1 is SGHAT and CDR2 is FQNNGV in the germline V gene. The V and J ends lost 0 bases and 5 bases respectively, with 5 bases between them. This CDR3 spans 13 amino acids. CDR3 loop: CASSLETNNEQFF. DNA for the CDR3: TGTGCCAGCAGCTTAGAGACCAACAATGAGCAGTTCTTC.

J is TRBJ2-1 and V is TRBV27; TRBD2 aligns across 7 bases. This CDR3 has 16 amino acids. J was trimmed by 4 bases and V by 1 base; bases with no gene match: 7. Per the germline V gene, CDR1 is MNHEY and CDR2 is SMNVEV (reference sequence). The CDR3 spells CASSLLMASGYNEQFF. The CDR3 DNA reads TGTGCCAGCAGTTTATTGATGGCTAGCGGATACAATGAGCAGTTCTTC.

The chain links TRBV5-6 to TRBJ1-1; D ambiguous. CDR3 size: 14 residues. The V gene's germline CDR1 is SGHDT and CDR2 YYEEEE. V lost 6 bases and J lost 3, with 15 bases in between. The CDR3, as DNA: TGTGCCAGCACCTCAACCCGGGGTTACACTGAAGCTTTCTTT. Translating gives CASTSTRGYTEAFF.

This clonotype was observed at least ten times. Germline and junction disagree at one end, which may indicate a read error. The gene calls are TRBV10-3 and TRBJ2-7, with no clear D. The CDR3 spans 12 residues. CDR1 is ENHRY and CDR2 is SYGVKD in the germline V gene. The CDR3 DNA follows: TGTGCCATCAGTAAGTCTCCCTACGAGCAGTACTTC. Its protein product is CAISKSPYEQYF.

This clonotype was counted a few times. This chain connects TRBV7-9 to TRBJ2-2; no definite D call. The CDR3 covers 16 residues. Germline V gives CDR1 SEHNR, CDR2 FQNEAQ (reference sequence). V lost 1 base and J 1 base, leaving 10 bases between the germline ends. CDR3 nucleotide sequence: TGTGCCAGCAGCTTAGTTAGCAGACGGAACACCGGGGAGCTGTTTTTT. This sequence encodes CASSLVSRRNTGELFF.

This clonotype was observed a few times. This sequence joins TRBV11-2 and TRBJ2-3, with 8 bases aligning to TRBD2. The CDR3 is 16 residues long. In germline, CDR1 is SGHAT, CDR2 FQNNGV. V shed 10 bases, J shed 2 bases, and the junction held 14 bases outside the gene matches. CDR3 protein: CATHTLRTSITDTQYF. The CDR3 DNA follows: TGTGCCACCCACACCCTTCGGACTAGCATCACAGATACGCAGTATTTT.

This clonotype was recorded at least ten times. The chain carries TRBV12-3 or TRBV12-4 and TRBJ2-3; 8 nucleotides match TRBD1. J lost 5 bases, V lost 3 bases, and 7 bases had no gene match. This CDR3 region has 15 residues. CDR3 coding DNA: TGTGCCAGCAGTTTGGGTCAGGGGGCTCAAGATACGCAGTATTTT. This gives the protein CASSLGQGAQDTQYF.

The CDR3 reads CSASNRGLTGELFF. The CDR3 nucleotides read TGCAGTGCTAGCAACAGGGGGCTCACCGGGGAGCTGTTTTTT. The V and J genes are TRBV20-1 and TRBJ2-2; 9 positions agree with TRBD1. With V trimmed by 3 bases and J by 4 bases, 3 bases remained unmatched. CDR3 length: 14 amino acids. Germline V gene data show CDR1 as DFQATT and CDR2 as SNEGSKA (reference sequence).

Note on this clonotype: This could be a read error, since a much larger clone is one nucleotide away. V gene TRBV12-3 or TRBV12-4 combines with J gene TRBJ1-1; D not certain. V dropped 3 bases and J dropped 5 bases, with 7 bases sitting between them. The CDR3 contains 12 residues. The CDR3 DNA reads TGTGCCAGCAGTTTTGTGGGGACTGAAGCTTTCTTT. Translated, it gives CASSFVGTEAFF.

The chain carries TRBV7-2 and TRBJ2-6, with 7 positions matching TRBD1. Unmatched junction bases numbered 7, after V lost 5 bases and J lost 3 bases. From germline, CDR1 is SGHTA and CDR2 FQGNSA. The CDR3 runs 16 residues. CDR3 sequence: CASSPKRGLGANVLTF. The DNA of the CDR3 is TGTGCCAGCAGCCCAAAGAGGGGGCTTGGGGCCAACGTCCTGACTTTC.

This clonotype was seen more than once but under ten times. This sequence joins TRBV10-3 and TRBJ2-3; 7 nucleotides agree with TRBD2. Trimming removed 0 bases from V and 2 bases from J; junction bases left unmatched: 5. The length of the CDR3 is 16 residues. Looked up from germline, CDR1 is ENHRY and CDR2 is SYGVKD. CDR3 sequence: CAISESSLADTDTQYF. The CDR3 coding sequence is TGTGCCATCAGTGAGTCTAGCCTAGCGGACACAGATACGCAGTATTTT.

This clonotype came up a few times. Here the CDR3 reads CASSKVAYNEQFF. CDR3 bases: TGTGCCAGCAGTAAGGTAGCCTACAATGAGCAGTTCTTC. The chain has TRBV6-6 and TRBJ2-1; D not resolved. The V end lost 5 bases, the J end lost 2 bases, and 7 bases lay between the germline ends. Per germline, CDR1 MNHNY and CDR2 SVGAGI (reference sequence). The CDR3 runs to 13 residues.

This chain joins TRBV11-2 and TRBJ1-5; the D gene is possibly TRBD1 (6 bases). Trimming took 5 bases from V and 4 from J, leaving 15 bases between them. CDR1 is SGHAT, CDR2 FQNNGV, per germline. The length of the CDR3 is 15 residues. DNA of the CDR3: TGTGCCAGCAGCCCTACGGACAGCGGGAATCAGCCCCAGCATTTT. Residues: CASSPTDSGNQPQHF.

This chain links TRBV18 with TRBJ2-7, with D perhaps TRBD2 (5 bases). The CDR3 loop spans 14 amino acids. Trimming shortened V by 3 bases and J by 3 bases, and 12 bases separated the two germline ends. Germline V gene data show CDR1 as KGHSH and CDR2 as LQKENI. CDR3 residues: CASSPNGLFYEQYF. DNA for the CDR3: TGTGCCAGCTCACCGAATGGACTCTTCTACGAGCAGTACTTC.

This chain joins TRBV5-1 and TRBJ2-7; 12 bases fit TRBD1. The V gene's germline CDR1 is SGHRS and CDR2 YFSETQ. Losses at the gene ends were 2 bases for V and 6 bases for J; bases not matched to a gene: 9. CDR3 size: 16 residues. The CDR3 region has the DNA TGCGCCAGCAGCTTAGGGGGGACAGGGGGCTTTGGCGAGCAGTACTTC. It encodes CASSLGGTGGFGEQYF.

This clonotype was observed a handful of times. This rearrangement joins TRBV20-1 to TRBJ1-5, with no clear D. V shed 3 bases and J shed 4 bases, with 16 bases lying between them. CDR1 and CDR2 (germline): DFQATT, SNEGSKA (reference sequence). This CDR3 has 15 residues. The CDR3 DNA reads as TGCAGTGCTAGCTTGAGTACACCGAGAAATCAGCCCCAGCATTTT. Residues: CSASLSTPRNQPQHF.

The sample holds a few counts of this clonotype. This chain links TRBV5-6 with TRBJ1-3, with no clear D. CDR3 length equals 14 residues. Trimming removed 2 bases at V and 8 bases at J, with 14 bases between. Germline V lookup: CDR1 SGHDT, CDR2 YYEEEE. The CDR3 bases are TGTGCCAGCAGCTTTGGCTCATCCCCTGACACCATATATTTT. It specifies CASSFGSSPDTIYF.

The DNA for the CDR3 is TGTGCCAGCAGCGGAGCCGGGACTAGCGGGAGGCGTGGGGAGCTGTTTTTT. It yields the protein CASSGAGTSGRRGELFF. This chain uses TRBV9 with TRBJ2-2; 15 bases agree with TRBD2. V lost 3 bases, J lost 8 bases, and 8 bases stayed unmatched. There are 17 residues in the CDR3. Germline-derived CDR1 and CDR2 are SGDLS and YYNGEE.